Presented here are 26 T cell receptor beta chains from one specimen sequenced in a study of cytomegalovirus exposure and HLA in healthy donors. The primer mix had 60 Vbeta and 13 Jbeta primers. The method was immunoSEQ multiplex PCR; TCRdb's version includes in-frame clones alone and lacks a portion of them. The sample lists 76,000 or so clones, roughly 73% occurring once. Material: PBMCs. These receptors were collected from a woman aged 40 to 55 in good health and CMV-seropositive.

The gene calls are TRBV7-2 and TRBJ2-3; TRBD2 matches at 7 bases. The germline V gene encodes CDR1 SGHTA and CDR2 FQGNSA. This CDR3 has 14 residues. V was clipped by 3 bases and J by 5 bases; unmatched bases: 5. CDR3 nucleotide sequence: TGTGCCAGCAGCTTCTCGAGCGGGATAGATACGCAGTATTTT. Its translation: CASSFSSGIDTQYF.

The V call is TRBV6-5, the J call TRBJ1-2; 8 nucleotides align to TRBD1. The CDR3 is made up of 13 amino acids. V dropped 6 bases and J dropped 8; count of bases not matched to a gene: 8. Germline-derived CDR1 and CDR2 are MNHEY and SVGAGI. In DNA, the CDR3 is TGTGCCAGCAGCTCCAGGGGGCTAGCCGGCTACACCTTC. It translates to CASSSRGLAGYTF.

This clone has only a few counts. The chain joins TRBV4-3 to TRBJ2-1; 9 nucleotides align to TRBD2. In germline, CDR1 is LGHNA, CDR2 YSLEER. This CDR3 spans 17 amino acids. V was clipped by 0 bases and J by 8 bases; unmatched bases: 11. CDR3 coding DNA: TGCGCCAGCAGCCAAGACGGGCTGGTAGCGGGAGTGGATGAGCAGTTCTTC. It specifies CASSQDGLVAGVDEQFF.

The chain combines TRBV2 with TRBJ2-7; TRBD2 aligns across 7 bases. The V and J ends lost 11 bases and 2 bases, in that order; junction bases with no gene match: 6. CDR3 size: 12 residues. From germline, CDR1 is SNHLY and CDR2 FYNNEI. DNA for the CDR3: TGTGCCGGAGCGGGACTTCCCTACGAGCAGTACTTC. This gives the protein CAGAGLPYEQYF.

The J gene is TRBJ1-5, the V gene TRBV7-8; 10 bases agree with TRBD1. The CDR3 contains 18 residues. The trim removed 5 bases at V and 1 base at J, leaving 11 bases unmatched. Germline-derived CDR1 and CDR2 are SGHVS and FQNEAQ. The CDR3 loop reads CASSQSGQGFGSNQPQHF. For the CDR3, the DNA is TGTGCCAGCAGCCAATCGGGACAGGGGTTTGGGAGCAATCAGCCCCAGCATTTT.

This clone was found once. The J gene is TRBJ2-3, the V gene TRBV5-1; D remains unclear. The V end was cut by 4 bases, the J end by 1 base, with 10 bases between. The germline V gene has CDR1 SGHRS and CDR2 YFSETQ. The CDR3 covers 14 residues. CDR3 coding DNA: TGCGCCAGCAGCATATCAACAGGCACAGATACGCAGTATTTT. Its translation is CASSISTGTDTQYF.

This chain uses TRBV6-5 with TRBJ2-7; TRBD1 agrees at 8 bases. Germline trimming cut 6 bases from V and 2 bases from J; bases unmatched to any gene: 6. This CDR3 is built from 14 residues. CDR1 MNHEY and CDR2 SVGAGI come from the germline V gene. DNA for the CDR3: TGTGCCAGCAGCGCGGACAGGGCTACCTACGAGCAGTACTTC. This translates into CASSADRATYEQYF.

This clone was recorded a few times. This chain joins TRBV29-1 and TRBJ1-5, with 10 bases that match TRBD1. Germline CDR1 SQVTM, CDR2 ANQGSEA. J gave up 7 bases and V 7 bases, and 10 bases lay outside the gene matches. The CDR3 runs 14 residues. The DNA of the CDR3 is TGCAGCGCCAGGACAGGGGGTAGGGACCAGCCCCAGCATTTT. Amino acids: CSARTGGRDQPQHF.

This clone has a single count. J is TRBJ1-3 and V is TRBV7-2; the D gene is possibly TRBD1 (5 bases). Per the germline V gene, CDR1 is SGHTA and CDR2 is FQGNSA. Trimming shortened V by 5 bases and J by 3 bases, and 14 bases separated the two germline ends. CDR3 length: 15 residues. The CDR3 here is CASSLEGFLGNTIYF. The CDR3 DNA follows: TGTGCCAGCAGCCTGGAGGGGTTCCTTGGAAACACCATATATTTT.

V is TRBV27 and J is TRBJ1-2, with 7 bases lining up with TRBD1. V dropped 3 bases and J dropped 5; count of bases not matched to a gene: 3. Germline CDR1 reads MNHEY; CDR2 reads SMNVEV (reference sequence). This CDR3 has 13 residues. This chain's CDR3 is CASSLTGRYGYTF. DNA of the CDR3: TGTGCCAGCAGTTTGACAGGGCGTTATGGCTACACCTTC.

The V gene is TRBV5-1, the J gene TRBJ1-4; perhaps TRBD1 as D (5 bases). The V and J ends lost 4 bases and 7 bases respectively, with 14 bases between them. Germline V gene sequence: CDR1 SGHRS, CDR2 YFSETQ. This CDR3 spans 14 amino acids. The CDR3 sequence: CASSRDRGSEKLFF. The DNA of the CDR3 is TGCGCCAGCAGCCGTGACAGAGGAAGTGAAAAACTGTTTTTT.

This clone turned up a few times. The CDR3 sequence: CASIRTSGTGELFF. The CDR3 DNA is TGTGCCAGCATCAGGACTAGCGGGACCGGGGAGCTGTTTTTT. J is TRBJ2-2 and V is TRBV6-5; 11 nucleotides line up with TRBD2. Looked up from germline, CDR1 is MNHEY and CDR2 is SVGAGI. The CDR3 is made up of 14 amino acids. J was trimmed by 5 bases and V by 7 bases; bases with no gene match: 3.

The chain links TRBV5-4 to TRBJ2-3, with D maybe TRBD2 (6 bases). V shed 4 bases and J shed 4 bases, with 10 bases lying between them. Germline CDR1 and CDR2: SGHNT and YYREEE (reference sequence). This CDR3 contains 13 residues. Here the CDR3 DNA reads TGTGCCAGCAGCCCGGGAGTCGCAGATACGCAGTATTTT. This gives the protein CASSPGVADTQYF.

The gene calls are TRBV30 and TRBJ1-3; 9 bases line up with TRBD1. The trim removed 1 base at V and 5 bases at J, leaving 3 bases unmatched. The length of the CDR3 is 14 residues. CDR1 and CDR2 (germline): GTSNPN, SVGIG (reference sequence). CDR3 nucleotide sequence: TGTGCCTGGAGTGCGGGACAGGGAAGAAACACCATATATTTT. Its translation: CAWSAGQGRNTIYF.

The chain is built from TRBV6-5 and TRBJ2-7; tentative D call: TRBD1 (5 bases). Germline values: CDR1 MNHEY, CDR2 SVGAGI. This CDR3 has 13 amino acids. Trimming removed 5 bases from V and 4 bases from J, with 12 bases in between. CDR3 sequence reads: CASSRTGLYEQYF. DNA of the CDR3: TGTGCCAGCAGTCGCACAGGTCTGTACGAGCAGTACTTC.

The chain couples TRBV25-1 to TRBJ2-3; 7 nucleotides match TRBD2. The CDR3 extends over 12 amino acids. The V gene's germline CDR1 is MGHDK and CDR2 SYGVNS. Trimming took 2 bases from V and 10 from J; bases not matched to a gene: 3. In nucleotides, the CDR3 is TGTGCCAGCAGTGAAGGGCTAGCGGCGCAGTATTTT. Its translation is CASSEGLAAQYF. Complete variable domain (other parts from reference TRBV25-1 and TRBJ2-3): EADIYQTPRYLVIGTGKKITLECSQTMGHDKMYWYQQDPGMELHLIHYSYGVNSTEKGDLSSESTVSRIRTEHFPLTLESARPSHTSQYLCASSEGLAAQYFGPGTRLTVL.

The V gene is TRBV27, the J gene TRBJ1-3; D unclear. Germline V CDR1 and CDR2: MNHEY, SMNVEV (reference sequence). Trimming took 7 bases from V and 3 from J, leaving 13 bases between them. The CDR3 covers 14 residues. The CDR3 is CASTNSAGGNTIYF. The DNA for the CDR3 is TGTGCCAGCACCAACTCCGCGGGTGGAAACACCATATATTTT.

V gene TRBV11-2 combines with J gene TRBJ1-6; D unclear. Trimming pared 4 bases from V and 4 bases from J, leaving 17 bases between. This CDR3 has 17 residues. Germline values: CDR1 SGHAT, CDR2 FQNNGV. DNA of the CDR3: TGTGCCAGCAGCTGGGCCCCCTCAACAATTTATAATTCACCCCTCCACTTT. As protein: CASSWAPSTIYNSPLHF.

The genes are TRBV4-2 and TRBJ2-7, with 10 nucleotides matching TRBD1. J lost 3 bases, V lost 3 bases, and 11 bases had no gene match. Germline-derived CDR1 and CDR2 are LGHNA and YNFKEQ. The CDR3 length is 17 residues. CDR3 sequence: CASSQGALRDRGYEQYF. The CDR3 coding sequence is TGTGCCAGCAGCCAGGGAGCCCTCCGGGACAGGGGCTACGAGCAGTACTTC.

The chain links TRBV14 to TRBJ1-4; D unresolved. This CDR3 is 15 amino acids long. CDR1 and CDR2 from the germline V gene are SGHDN and FVKESK. The V end lost 3 bases, the J end lost 2 bases, and 10 bases lay between the germline ends. CDR3 in amino acids: CASSHGWATNEKLFF. The CDR3 nucleotides read TGTGCCAGCAGCCACGGATGGGCGACTAATGAAAAACTGTTTTTT.

The chain joins TRBV2 to TRBJ1-2; D is possibly TRBD1 (6 bases). Germline assignment: CDR1 SNHLY and CDR2 FYNNEI. V gave up 3 bases and J gave up 2 bases, with 16 bases separating them. The CDR3 covers 16 residues. The CDR3 loop reads CASSDVRAGANYGYTF. The CDR3 DNA reads as TGTGCCAGCAGTGATGTAAGGGCAGGGGCGAACTATGGCTACACCTTC.

V gene TRBV11-3 combines with J gene TRBJ2-7; 9 bases map to TRBD1. V was clipped by 5 bases and J by 5 bases; unmatched bases: 7. Germline-derived CDR1 and CDR2 are SGHNT and YENEEA. The CDR3 extends over 14 amino acids. CDR3 bases: TGTGCCAGCAGCCCGGGACAGGGAAAACACGAGCAGTACTTC. It yields the protein CASSPGQGKHEQYF.

The rearrangement joins TRBV30 to TRBJ2-7, with TRBD1 matching over 10 bases. The CDR3 contains 14 residues. Germline loops: CDR1 GTSNPN, CDR2 SVGIG (reference sequence). V was pared by 7 bases and J by 2 bases, with 8 bases of the junction left unmatched. Here the CDR3 DNA reads TGTGCCTCGGCACACGGGACAGGGGCCTACGAGCAGTACTTC. This encodes CASAHGTGAYEQYF.

The chain has TRBV27 and TRBJ1-1; D might be TRBD1 (5 bases). Germline loops: CDR1 MNHEY, CDR2 SMNVEV (reference sequence). The CDR3 totals 14 residues. V was trimmed by 4 bases and J by 4 bases, leaving 13 bases between them. CDR3 nucleotide sequence: TGTGCCAGCAGTTGGCAGGGCCAGGGCACTGAAGCTTTCTTT. Its translation is CASSWQGQGTEAFF.

V gene TRBV9 combines with J gene TRBJ2-5; 9 nucleotides line up with TRBD2. V was pared by 1 base and J by 5 bases, with 12 bases of the junction left unmatched. CDR3 length equals 17 residues. Germline V gives CDR1 SGDLS, CDR2 YYNGEE. The CDR3 nucleotides read TGTGCCAGCAGCGTAAAGAGCGGGAGGTTTCTAATGGAGACCCAGTACTTC. Translation gives CASSVKSGRFLMETQYF.

This clone was recorded a few times. The genes are TRBV18 and TRBJ2-1; 8 bases are shared with TRBD2. Germline loops: CDR1 KGHSH, CDR2 LQKENI. This CDR3 has 16 residues. The J segment lost 7 bases and the V segment lost 8 bases, leaving 16 bases of the junction unmatched. CDR3 sequence reads: CASPNRVSAGVNEQFF. In nucleotides, the CDR3 is TGTGCCAGCCCGAACCGGGTATCAGCGGGAGTTAATGAGCAGTTCTTC.